This is a list of T cell receptor beta chains from one sample in a study of blood T cell repertoires in COVID-19. Libraries were prepared by immunoSEQ multiplex PCR; TCRdb keeps only in-frame clonotypes and omits some of them. Of 200,000 or so clones in the sample, around 89% were seen once. The specimen was PBMCs or T cells enriched from blood (not recorded which). These receptors all come from a woman in her 40s with acute COVID-19. Both conserved end residues are part of each CDR3. D genes are given only for firm matches. The size field is filled for only some rows; it gives once, few, many or a size class.

v_call	j_call	d_call	clone_size	cdr3_nt	cdr3_aa
TRBV19	TRBJ1-1	-	-	TGTGCCAGTAGTCCGCAGACAGGGAACACTGAAGCTTTCTTT	CASSPQTGNTEAFF
TRBV7-2	TRBJ1-5	TRBD1	-	TGTGCCAGCAGCCCGGAGGGACAGCTAAATCAGCCCCAGCATTTT	CASSPEGQLNQPQHF
TRBV21-1	TRBJ1-1	-	-	TGTGCCAGCAGCAGAGCCGGGACAGGGAGGGGAGAAGCTTTCTTT	CASSRAGTGRGEAFF
TRBV23-1	TRBJ1-1	-	-	TGCGCCCCGAGTAGGGGGAACGATAGGAACACTGAAGCTTTCTTT	CAPSRGNDRNTEAFF
TRBV7-2	TRBJ1-3	-	-	TGTGCCAGCAGCTCCTCCCATGGGCAGGCTGGAAACACCATATATTTT	CASSSSHGQAGNTIYF
TRBV12-5	TRBJ2-7	TRBD1	many	TGTGCTAGTGGGGACAGGGCTTACGAGCAGTACTTC	CASGDRAYEQYF
TRBV10-3	TRBJ1-2	-	-	TGTGCCATCAGTTCCGCCGGTTCGGGAGGCTACACCTTC	CAISSAGSGGYTF
TRBV4-1	TRBJ2-6	-	-	TGCGCCAGCAGCCTTAACGACAGGTCTGGGGCCAACGTCCTGACTTTC	CASSLNDRSGANVLTF
TRBV19	TRBJ2-5	TRBD1	-	TGTGCCAGTAGTACACAGGGGGCCTTAGAGACCCAGTACTTC	CASSTQGALETQYF
TRBV28	TRBJ2-5	TRBD1	-	TGTGCCAGCAGTTCCCCGGGACAGTCTTTAACTCAGGGGACCCAGTACTTC	CASSSPGQSLTQGTQYF
TRBV2	TRBJ2-5	TRBD2	-	TGTGCCAGCAGGTCGACTAGCGGGGCCCAAGAGACCCAGTACTTC	CASRSTSGAQETQYF
TRBV11-2	TRBJ1-2	-	-	TGTGCCAGCAGCTTAGACCGCGGAGATGGCTACACCTTC	CASSLDRGDGYTF
TRBV5-5	TRBJ1-2	-	-	TGTGCCAGCAGCTTGACGCAGGGAAGTGGCTACACCTTC	CASSLTQGSGYTF
TRBV11-2	TRBJ1-1	TRBD1	once	TGTGCCAGCAGCTACGGACAGGGAGGGACTGAAGCTTTCTTT	CASSYGQGGTEAFF
TRBV7-9	TRBJ2-1	-	-	TGTGCCAGCAGCCCAGCAAGAGCGCACTACAATGAGCAGTTCTTC	CASSPARAHYNEQFF
TRBV18	TRBJ1-1	-	-	TGTGCCAGCTCACAATACGGCGGGGGGGCTTTCTTT	CASSQYGGGAFF
TRBV6-2/TRBV6-3	TRBJ2-3	TRBD1	-	TGTGCCAGCAGTTACAGTCAGGGGGCAGGAACAGATACGCAGTATTTT	CASSYSQGAGTDTQYF
TRBV19	TRBJ1-1	-	-	TGTGCCAGTAGACATCTCTACCACCAGACAGACAGCAACACTGAAGCTTTCTTT	CASRHLYHQTDSNTEAFF
TRBV7-9	TRBJ1-2	-	-	TGTGCCAGCAGCACCTCAGACAGGACTAACTATGGCTACACCTTC	CASSTSDRTNYGYTF
TRBV19	TRBJ1-1	-	-	TGTGCCAGTAGTATATGGGGGGGAACTGAAGCTTTCTTT	CASSIWGGTEAFF
TRBV9	TRBJ2-7	TRBD1	once	TGTGCCAGCAGCGTAGCGTCAGGGGGCGGCTACGAGCAGTACTTC	CASSVASGGGYEQYF
TRBV11-2	TRBJ2-3	-	once	TGTGCCAGCAGCTATTGGACCAGCGGTCCAGATACGCAGTATTTT	CASSYWTSGPDTQYF
TRBV24-1	TRBJ1-6	-	-	TGTGCCACCAGTGGGAGCTCCTATAATTCACCCCTCCACTTT	CATSGSSYNSPLHF
TRBV7-8	TRBJ1-2	TRBD1	-	TGTGCCAGCAGCACCGGGACAGGGAACTATGGCTACACCTTC	CASSTGTGNYGYTF
TRBV5-4	TRBJ2-5	-	-	TGTGCCAGCAGCTTCCAGGGGCCGGAGACCCAGTACTTC	CASSFQGPETQYF
TRBV11-2	TRBJ1-1	TRBD1	once	TGTGCCAGCAGCTCGTACGGACAGGGGTTGAACACTGAAGCTTTCTTT	CASSSYGQGLNTEAFF
TRBV9	TRBJ2-7	-	-	TGTGCCAGCAGCGTGTGGAGTAGCGAGATCTCCTACGAGCAGTACTTC	CASSVWSSEISYEQYF
TRBV6-2/TRBV6-3	TRBJ2-7	TRBD2	-	TGTGCCAGCAGTTACCCTCTAGCGGGGGGCGTGACCTACGAGCAGTACTTC	CASSYPLAGGVTYEQYF
TRBV19	TRBJ1-1	TRBD1	-	TGTGCCAGTAGTAGAGGACAGGGGTGGTCCGAAGCTTTCTTT	CASSRGQGWSEAFF